Below are 18 T cell receptor beta chains sequenced from a single sample in a study of T cell clones after liver transplantation. Clones were read by immunoSEQ multiplex PCR, and TCRdb kept only the in-frame ones, dropping some. This table has some 7,900 clones, under 90% appearing once. Sequenced material: CD8+ T cells from blood, taken before liver transplant. The origin of the receptors is a human donor who received a liver transplant.

The V and J genes are TRBV5-1 and TRBJ2-7, with D tentatively TRBD2 (5 bases). CDR3 length: 13 amino acids. Between the trimmed V and J ends, which lost 4 bases and 2 bases, there was a span of 10 bases. Germline CDR1 reads SGHRS; CDR2 reads YFSETQ. In nucleotides, the CDR3 is TGCGCCAGCAGCGAGGGCCTGGCCTACGAGCAGTACTTC. Translated, it gives CASSEGLAYEQYF.

CDR3 residues: CASGSRTQGETEAFF. The CDR3 nucleotides read TGTGCCAGCGGCAGTCGTACACAGGGTGAGACTGAAGCTTTCTTT. The V and J genes are TRBV27 and TRBJ1-1; maybe TRBD1 (6 bases). CDR1 and CDR2 from the germline V gene are MNHEY and SMNVEV (reference sequence). The CDR3 has 15 amino acids. V was clipped by 8 bases and J by 5 bases, with 21 bases between them.

This sequence joins TRBV18 and TRBJ2-3, with 7 bases lining up with TRBD2. CDR3 size: 15 residues. Germline V gene sequence: CDR1 KGHSH, CDR2 LQKENI. With V trimmed by 3 bases and J by 2 bases, 5 bases remained unmatched. CDR3 DNA: TGTGCCAGCTCACCGGCGGGGGAGCTCACAGATACGCAGTATTTT. Protein: CASSPAGELTDTQYF.

This clone has a handful of counts. The J gene is TRBJ2-2, the V gene TRBV7-6; TRBD1 agrees at 7 bases. CDR3 size: 16 residues. V shed 1 base and J 4 bases; nucleotides not matched to a gene: 6. CDR1 and CDR2 (germline): SGHVS, FNYEAQ. The CDR3, as DNA: TGTGCCAGCAGCTTAGAAGGGGGCCTGATCACCGGGGAGCTGTTTTTT. Encoded protein: CASSLEGGLITGELFF.

The chain couples TRBV7-8 to TRBJ2-7; D is possibly TRBD1 (6 bases). Germline V CDR1 and CDR2: SGHVS, FQNEAQ. This CDR3 comprises 12 residues. Trimming shortened V by 1 base and J by 5 bases, and 6 bases separated the two germline ends. As DNA, the CDR3 is TGTGCCAGCAGCTTAGGGACAGACGAGCAGTACTTC. Encoded protein: CASSLGTDEQYF.

The chain is built from TRBV6-1 and TRBJ1-3; 11 bases are shared with TRBD1. Looked up from germline, CDR1 is MNHNS and CDR2 is SASEGT. The trim removed 4 bases at V and 0 bases at J, leaving 5 bases unmatched. CDR3 length: 17 amino acids. Written as DNA, the CDR3 is TGTGCCAGCAGTGGGGACAGGGGGTTATTCTCTGGAAACACCATATATTTT. It is translated as CASSGDRGLFSGNTIYF.

The chain combines TRBV5-8 with TRBJ1-1; 7 positions match TRBD1. Germline-derived CDR1 and CDR2 are SGHTS and YDEGEE. V was pared by 3 bases and J by 0 bases, with 2 bases of the junction left unmatched. This CDR3 contains 14 residues. CDR3 bases: TGTGCCAGCAGCTGGGGACAGATGAACACTGAAGCTTTCTTT. Protein product: CASSWGQMNTEAFF.

As to this clone: An end of the junction differs from the germline gene, which may be a read error. The sample holds other DNA sequences that translate to the same CDR3. This chain uses TRBV6-1 with TRBJ2-2; 8 positions match TRBD2. Germline V lookup: CDR1 MNHNS, CDR2 SASEGT. There are 15 residues in the CDR3. The chain's CDR3 is CASSELAGNTGELFF. CDR3 bases: TGTGCCAGCAGTGAGTTAGCGGGGAACACCGGGGAGTTGTTTTTT.

By its share, this clone is medium-sized. The chain links TRBV5-4 to TRBJ1-3, with TRBD1 identical over 8 bases. The CDR3 is 14 amino acids. The ends lost 4 bases at V and 2 bases at J; junction bases unmatched: 2. Germline CDR1 and CDR2: SGHNT and YYREEE (reference sequence). Written as DNA, the CDR3 is TGTGCCAGCAGCCTACAGGGGGCTGGAAACACCATATATTTT. Its protein product is CASSLQGAGNTIYF.

The rearrangement joins TRBV18 to TRBJ2-7, with D hard to call. The V gene's germline CDR1 is KGHSH and CDR2 LQKENI. CDR3 length equals 11 residues. V lost 6 bases to trimming and J lost 4 bases, with 7 bases between them. The chain's CDR3 is CASSAEYEQYF. In DNA form, the CDR3 reads TGTGCCAGCTCGGCCGAATACGAGCAGTACTTC.

The V and J genes are TRBV5-6 and TRBJ1-1; D perhaps matches TRBD1 (6 bases). Trimming took 0 bases from V and 8 from J, leaving 14 bases between them. CDR1 is SGHDT and CDR2 is YYEEEE in the germline V gene. The CDR3 consists of 14 residues. The CDR3 here is CASSLGTAFLEAFF. CDR3 DNA: TGTGCCAGCAGCTTGGGGACAGCGTTCTTGGAAGCTTTCTTT.

The chain carries TRBV27 and TRBJ2-1; TRBD2 aligns across 13 bases. This CDR3 spans 16 amino acids. Germline assignment: CDR1 MNHEY and CDR2 SMNVEV (reference sequence). V shed 4 bases, J shed 8 bases, and the junction held 8 bases outside the gene matches. The CDR3 DNA follows: TGTGCCAGCAGTTCCCTACTAGCGGGGGGGCCTGATGAGCAGTTCTTC. It encodes CASSSLLAGGPDEQFF.

The J gene is TRBJ1-1, the V gene TRBV6-1, with a weak D call TRBD1 (5 bases). Germline CDR1 is MNHNS and CDR2 is SASEGT. The CDR3 is 15 residues long. The V gene lost 4 bases and the J gene lost 0 bases, with 12 bases spanning the gap. For the CDR3, the DNA is TGTGCCAGCAGTGCCGACAGTTTTATGAACACTGAAGCTTTCTTT. This codes for CASSADSFMNTEAFF.

Only a few counts were recorded for this clone. This chain uses TRBV5-4 with TRBJ2-7, with 10 bases matching TRBD1. Germline CDR1 reads SGHNT; CDR2 reads YYREEE (reference sequence). The CDR3 has 14 amino acids. Losses at the gene ends were 3 bases for V and 7 bases for J; bases not matched to a gene: 7. DNA of the CDR3: TGTGCCAGCAGCTCCGGACAGGGGGGTCGGGAGCAGTACTTC. Encoded protein: CASSSGQGGREQYF.

The rearrangement links TRBV27 to TRBJ2-1, with 8 positions matching TRBD2. The germline V gene encodes CDR1 MNHEY and CDR2 SMNVEV (reference sequence). The CDR3 is 16 residues long. After removal of 5 bases from V and 0 bases from J, the junction contained 6 bases not matched to a gene. The CDR3 DNA is TGTGCCAGCAGTACCCAGCGGGGGAGCTCCTACAATGAGCAGTTCTTC. It is translated as CASSTQRGSSYNEQFF.

The V and J genes are TRBV9 and TRBJ2-2; D may be TRBD2 (6 bases). V lost 3 bases and J lost 0, with 12 bases in between. The germline gives CDR1 SGDLS, CDR2 YYNGEE. The CDR3 loop spans 16 amino acids. The CDR3 DNA follows: TGTGCCAGCAGCGGTCCTACGGGGGCGAACACCGGGGAGCTGTTTTTT. Encoded protein: CASSGPTGANTGELFF.

This clone is labeled as medium-sized. J is TRBJ1-2 and V is TRBV28, with 7 bases fitting TRBD1. The CDR3 loop spans 15 amino acids. V shed 6 bases and J 2 bases; nucleotides not matched to a gene: 9. The germline V gene encodes CDR1 MDHEN and CDR2 SYDVKM. DNA for the CDR3: TGTGCCAGCAGCCGTACCATACAGGGGAACTATGGCTACACCTTC. It codes for CASSRTIQGNYGYTF.

This clone was seen just once. The chain recombines TRBV11-2 with TRBJ1-5; D call uncertain. This CDR3 has 17 amino acids. Germline CDR1 and CDR2: SGHAT and FQNNGV. The V and J ends lost 0 bases and 0 bases respectively, with 12 bases between them. CDR3 loop: CASSLDYGGDSNQPQHF. The DNA for the CDR3 is TGTGCCAGCAGCTTAGATTATGGAGGAGATAGCAATCAGCCCCAGCATTTT.